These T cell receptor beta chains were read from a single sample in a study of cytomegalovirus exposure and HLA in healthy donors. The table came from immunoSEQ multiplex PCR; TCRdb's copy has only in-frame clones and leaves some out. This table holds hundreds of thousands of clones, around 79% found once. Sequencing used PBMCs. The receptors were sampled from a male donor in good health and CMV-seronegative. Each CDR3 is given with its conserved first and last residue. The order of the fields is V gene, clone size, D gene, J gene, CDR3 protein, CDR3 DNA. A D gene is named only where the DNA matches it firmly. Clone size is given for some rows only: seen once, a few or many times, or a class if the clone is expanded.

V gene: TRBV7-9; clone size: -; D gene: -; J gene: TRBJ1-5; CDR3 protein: CASTLGTGNQPQHF; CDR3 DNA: TGTGCCAGCACCCTCGGTACAGGCAATCAGCCCCAGCATTTT
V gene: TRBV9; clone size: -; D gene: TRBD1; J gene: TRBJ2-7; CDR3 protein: CASSSRTGGLNEQYF; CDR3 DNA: TGTGCCAGCAGCAGCCGGACAGGGGGTTTGAACGAGCAGTACTTC
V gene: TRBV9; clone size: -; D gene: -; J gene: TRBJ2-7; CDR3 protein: CASSVDSWAYEQYF; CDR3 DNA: TGTGCCAGCAGCGTAGACAGCTGGGCCTACGAGCAGTACTTC
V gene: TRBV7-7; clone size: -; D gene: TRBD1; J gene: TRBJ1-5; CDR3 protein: CASSLAGDSRDQPQHF; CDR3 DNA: TGTGCTAGCAGCTTAGCCGGGGACAGCCGAGATCAGCCCCAGCATTTT
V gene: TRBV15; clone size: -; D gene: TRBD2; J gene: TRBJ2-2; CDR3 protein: CATSREVAGTGTGELFF; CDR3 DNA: TGTGCCACCAGCAGAGAGGTAGCGGGAACGGGTACCGGGGAGCTGTTTTTT
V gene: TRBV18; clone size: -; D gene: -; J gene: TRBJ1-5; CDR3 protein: CASSPSQVDNQPQHF; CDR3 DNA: TGTGCCAGCTCACCGTCACAGGTTGACAATCAGCCCCAGCATTTT
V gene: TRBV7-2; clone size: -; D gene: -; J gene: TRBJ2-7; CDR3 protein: CASSLASFRQVSSYEQYF; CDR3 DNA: TGTGCCAGCAGCTTAGCCTCTTTTCGACAGGTTAGCTCCTACGAGCAGTACTTC
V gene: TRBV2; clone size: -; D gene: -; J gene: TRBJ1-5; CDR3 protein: CASRDTTGNQPQHF; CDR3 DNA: TGTGCCAGCAGGGACACCACCGGCAATCAGCCCCAGCATTTT
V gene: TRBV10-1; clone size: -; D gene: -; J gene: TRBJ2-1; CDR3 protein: CASSEGEAVRNEQFF; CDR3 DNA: TGCGCCAGCAGTGAAGGGGAGGCCGTTAGAAATGAGCAGTTCTTC
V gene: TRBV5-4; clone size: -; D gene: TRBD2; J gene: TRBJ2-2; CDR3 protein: CASSLVREGTGELFF; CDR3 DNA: TGTGCCAGCAGCTTGGTTAGGGAGGGAACCGGGGAGCTGTTTTTT
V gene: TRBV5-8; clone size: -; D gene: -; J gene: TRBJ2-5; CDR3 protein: CASSGSGTHKKTQYF; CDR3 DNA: TGTGCCAGCAGCGGATCCGGGACACACAAGAAGACCCAGTACTTC
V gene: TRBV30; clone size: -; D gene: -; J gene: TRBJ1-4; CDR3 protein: CAWSVARLANEKLFF; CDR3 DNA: TGTGCCTGGAGTGTCGCCCGACTGGCTAATGAAAAACTGTTTTTT
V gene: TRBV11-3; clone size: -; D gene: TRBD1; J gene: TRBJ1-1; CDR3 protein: CASSQDRGEAFF; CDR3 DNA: TGTGCCAGCAGCCAGGACAGGGGGGAAGCTTTCTTT
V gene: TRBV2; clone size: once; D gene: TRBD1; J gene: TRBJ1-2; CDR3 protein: CASSRMAGGNYYGYTF; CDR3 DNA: TGTGCCAGCAGCCGCATGGCAGGGGGAAATTACTATGGCTACACCTTC
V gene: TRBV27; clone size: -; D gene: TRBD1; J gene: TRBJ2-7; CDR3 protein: CASTSTGSYEQYF; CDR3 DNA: TGTGCCAGCACCTCGACAGGGTCCTACGAGCAGTACTTC
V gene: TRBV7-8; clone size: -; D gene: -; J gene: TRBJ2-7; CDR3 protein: CASSATGRGEQYF; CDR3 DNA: TGTGCCAGCAGCGCAACAGGAAGGGGCGAGCAGTACTTC
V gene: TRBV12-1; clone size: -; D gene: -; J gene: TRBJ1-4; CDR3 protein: CASSFGRGGRDEKLFF; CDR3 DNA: TGTGCCAGCAGCTTCGGTCGGGGAGGGCGCGATGAAAAACTGTTTTTT
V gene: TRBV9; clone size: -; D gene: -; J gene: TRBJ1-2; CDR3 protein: CASSVHWGGEEDYGYTF; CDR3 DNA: TGTGCCAGCAGCGTTCATTGGGGAGGGGAGGAAGACTATGGCTACACCTTC
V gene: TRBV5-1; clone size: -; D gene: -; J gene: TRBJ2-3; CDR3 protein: CASSSPGLGTDTQYF; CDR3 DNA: TGCGCCAGCAGCTCTCCGGGACTTGGCACAGATACGCAGTATTTT
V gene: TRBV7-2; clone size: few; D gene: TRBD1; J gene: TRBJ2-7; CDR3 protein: CASSSGTGGLGYEQYF; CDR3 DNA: TGTGCCAGCAGCTCGGGAACAGGGGGCTTAGGGTACGAGCAGTACTTC
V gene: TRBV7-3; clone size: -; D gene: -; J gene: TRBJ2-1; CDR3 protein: CASSSTGNEQFF; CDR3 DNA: TGTGCCAGCAGCTCCACAGGGAATGAGCAGTTCTTC
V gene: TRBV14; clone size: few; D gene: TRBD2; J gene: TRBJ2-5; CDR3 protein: CASSQDHPSGGRETQYF; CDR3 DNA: TGTGCCAGCAGCCAAGATCACCCTAGCGGGGGACGGGAGACCCAGTACTTC
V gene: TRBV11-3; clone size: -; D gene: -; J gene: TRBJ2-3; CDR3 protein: CASSLDPTSTDTQYF; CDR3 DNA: TGTGCCAGCAGTCTCGACCCGACAAGCACAGATACGCAGTATTTT
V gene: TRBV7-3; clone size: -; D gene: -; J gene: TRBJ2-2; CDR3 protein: CASSVRRAGELFF; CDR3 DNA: TGTGCCAGCAGTGTGAGGAGGGCCGGGGAGCTGTTTTTT
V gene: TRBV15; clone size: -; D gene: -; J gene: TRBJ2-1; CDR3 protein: CATSRDKIGDEQFF; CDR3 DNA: TGTGCCACCAGCAGAGATAAGATCGGGGATGAGCAGTTCTTC
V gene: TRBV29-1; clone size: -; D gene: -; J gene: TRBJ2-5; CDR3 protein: CSVERGFQETQYF; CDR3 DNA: TGCAGCGTTGAAAGGGGGTTCCAGGAGACCCAGTACTTC
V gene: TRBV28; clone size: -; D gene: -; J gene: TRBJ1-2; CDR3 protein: CASSLNDLGDYGYTF; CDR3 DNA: TGTGCCAGCAGTTTAAATGACCTGGGAGACTATGGCTACACCTTC
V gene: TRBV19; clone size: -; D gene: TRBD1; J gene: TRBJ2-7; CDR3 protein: CASSTPGTGGPIYEQYF; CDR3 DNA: TGTGCCAGTAGTACACCCGGGACAGGGGGTCCTATCTACGAGCAGTACTTC
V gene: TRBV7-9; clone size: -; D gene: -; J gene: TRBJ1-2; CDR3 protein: CASSLSEISGYGYTF; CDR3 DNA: TGTGCCAGCAGCTTATCCGAGATCTCCGGCTATGGCTACACCTTC
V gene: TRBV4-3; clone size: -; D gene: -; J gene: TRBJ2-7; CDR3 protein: CASSQGSQWEQYF; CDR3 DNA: TGCGCCAGCAGCCAAGGAAGTCAGTGGGAGCAGTACTTC
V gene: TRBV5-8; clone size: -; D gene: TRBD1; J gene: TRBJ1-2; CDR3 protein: CASSLELGQGRVYGYTF; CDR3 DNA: TGTGCCAGCAGCTTGGAATTGGGACAGGGGAGAGTCTATGGCTACACCTTC
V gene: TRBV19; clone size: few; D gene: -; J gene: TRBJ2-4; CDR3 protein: CASSVGGWENIQYF; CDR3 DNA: TGTGCCAGTAGCGTCGGAGGGTGGGAAAACATTCAGTACTTC
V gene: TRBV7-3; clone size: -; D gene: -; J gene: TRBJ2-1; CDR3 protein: CASSLGQGSYNEQFF; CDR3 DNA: TGTGCCAGCAGCTTGGGGCAGGGTTCCTACAATGAGCAGTTCTTC
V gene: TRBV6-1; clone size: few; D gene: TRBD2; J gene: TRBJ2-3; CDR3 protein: CASSEAGAGTDTQYF; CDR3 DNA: TGTGCCAGCAGTGAGGCGGGAGCTGGCACAGATACGCAGTATTTT
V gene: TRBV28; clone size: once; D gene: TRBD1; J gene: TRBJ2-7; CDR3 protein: CASSWDRGRFGRYEQYF; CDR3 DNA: TGTGCCAGCAGTTGGGACAGGGGGCGCTTTGGGAGATACGAGCAGTACTTC
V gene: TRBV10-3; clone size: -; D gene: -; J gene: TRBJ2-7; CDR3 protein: CAISEVESYEQYF; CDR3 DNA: TGTGCCATCAGTGAGGTGGAGTCCTACGAGCAGTACTTC
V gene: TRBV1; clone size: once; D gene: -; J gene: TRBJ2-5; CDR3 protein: CTSSLYRGGAWGQETQYF; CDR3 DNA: TGCACCAGCAGCCTGTATCGCGGGGGGGCATGGGGACAAGAGACCCAGTACTTC
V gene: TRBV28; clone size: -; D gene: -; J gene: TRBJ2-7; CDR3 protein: CASSRSEGWAYEQYF; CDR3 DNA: TGTGCCAGCAGCCGGAGCGAGGGTTGGGCCTACGAGCAGTACTTC
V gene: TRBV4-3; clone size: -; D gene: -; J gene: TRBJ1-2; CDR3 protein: CASSQGSGLGGYTF; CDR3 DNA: TGCGCCAGCAGCCAAGGCTCAGGGTTGGGTGGCTACACCTTC
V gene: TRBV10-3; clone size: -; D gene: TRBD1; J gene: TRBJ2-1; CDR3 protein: CAIGVGTGYNEQFF; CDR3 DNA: TGTGCCATCGGGGTGGGGACAGGGTACAATGAGCAGTTCTTC
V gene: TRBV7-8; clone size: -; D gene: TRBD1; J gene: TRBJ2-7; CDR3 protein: CASSPRDRWRDEQYF; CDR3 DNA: TGTGCCAGCAGCCCTAGGGACAGGTGGAGGGACGAGCAGTACTTC
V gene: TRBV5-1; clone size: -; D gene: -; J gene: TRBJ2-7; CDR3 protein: CASSSTGGLSYEQYF; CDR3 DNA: TGCGCCAGCAGCTCAACTGGGGGGTTATCCTACGAGCAGTACTTC
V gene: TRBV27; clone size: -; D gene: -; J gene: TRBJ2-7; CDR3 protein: CASSLSRQSYEQYF; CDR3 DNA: TGTGCCAGCAGTTTATCAAGACAATCCTACGAGCAGTACTTC
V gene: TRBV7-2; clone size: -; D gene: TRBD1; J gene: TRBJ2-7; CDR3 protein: CASSSRDRNYEQYF; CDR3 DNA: TGTGCCAGCAGCTCCCGGGACAGGAACTACGAGCAGTACTTC
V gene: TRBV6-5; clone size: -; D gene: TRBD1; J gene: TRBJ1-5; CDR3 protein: CASSYAQGTGQPQHF; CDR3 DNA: TGTGCCAGCAGTTACGCCCAAGGGACAGGACAGCCCCAGCATTTT
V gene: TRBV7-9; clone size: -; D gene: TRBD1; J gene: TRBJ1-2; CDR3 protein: CASSSTGYGYGYTF; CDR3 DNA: TGTGCCAGCAGCTCGACAGGGTATGGCTATGGCTACACCTTC
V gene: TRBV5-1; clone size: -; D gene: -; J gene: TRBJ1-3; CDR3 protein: CASSSDNSGNTIYF; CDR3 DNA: TGCGCCAGCAGCTCGGACAACTCTGGAAACACCATATATTTT
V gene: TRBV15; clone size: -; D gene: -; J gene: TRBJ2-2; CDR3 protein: CATRSADTTNTGELFF; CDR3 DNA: TGTGCCACCAGGTCCGCGGACACCACGAACACCGGGGAGCTGTTTTTT
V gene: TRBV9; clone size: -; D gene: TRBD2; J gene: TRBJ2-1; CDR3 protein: CASSVSGGTEQFF; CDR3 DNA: TGTGCCAGCAGCGTCTCGGGGGGGACTGAGCAGTTCTTC
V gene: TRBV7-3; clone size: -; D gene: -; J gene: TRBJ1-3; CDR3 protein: CASSLIDSGYSGNTIYF; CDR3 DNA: TGTGCCAGCAGCTTAATTGACAGTGGTTACTCTGGAAACACCATATATTTT
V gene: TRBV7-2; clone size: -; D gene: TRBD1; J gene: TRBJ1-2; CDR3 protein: CASSAGQGYYGYTF; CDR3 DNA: TGTGCCAGCAGCGCCGGACAGGGGTACTATGGCTACACCTTC
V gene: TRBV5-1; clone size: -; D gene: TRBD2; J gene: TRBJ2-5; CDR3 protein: CASSFLAGGDPRETQYF; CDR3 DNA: TGCGCCAGCAGCTTCCTAGCGGGGGGCGACCCAAGAGAGACCCAGTACTTC
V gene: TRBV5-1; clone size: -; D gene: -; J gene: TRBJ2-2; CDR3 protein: CASSLGGQGFANTGELFF; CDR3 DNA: TGCGCCAGCAGCTTGGGGGGACAAGGGTTCGCGAACACCGGGGAGCTGTTTTTT
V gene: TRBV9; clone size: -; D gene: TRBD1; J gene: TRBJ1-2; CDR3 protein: CASSVGTGGAIGYTF; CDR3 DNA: TGTGCCAGCAGCGTAGGAACAGGGGGCGCGATCGGCTACACCTTC
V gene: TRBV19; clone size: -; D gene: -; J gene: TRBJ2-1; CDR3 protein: CASSISGYNEQFF; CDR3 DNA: TGTGCCAGTAGTATATCAGGGTACAATGAGCAGTTCTTC